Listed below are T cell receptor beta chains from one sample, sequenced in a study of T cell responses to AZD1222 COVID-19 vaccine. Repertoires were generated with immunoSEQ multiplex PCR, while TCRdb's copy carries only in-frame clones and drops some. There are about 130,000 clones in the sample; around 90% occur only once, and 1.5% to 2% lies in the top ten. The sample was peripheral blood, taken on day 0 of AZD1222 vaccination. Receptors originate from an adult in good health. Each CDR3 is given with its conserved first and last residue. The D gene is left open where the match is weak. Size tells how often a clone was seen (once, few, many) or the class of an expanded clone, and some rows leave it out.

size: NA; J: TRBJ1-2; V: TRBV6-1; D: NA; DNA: TGTGCCAGCAGTGAAAAAACAGACTTCTATGGCTACACCTTC; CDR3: CASSEKTDFYGYTF
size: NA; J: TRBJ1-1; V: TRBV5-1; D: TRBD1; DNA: TGCGCCAGTGGGGACAGGGTCGCGAACACTGAAGCTTTCTTT; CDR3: CASGDRVANTEAFF
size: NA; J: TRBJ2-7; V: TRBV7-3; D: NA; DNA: TGTGCCAGCAGCTTATCCCCAGCCACGAGCTACGAGCAGTACTTC; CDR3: CASSLSPATSYEQYF
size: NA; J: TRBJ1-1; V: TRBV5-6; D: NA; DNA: TGTGCCAGCAGCCGGGAGCGGAACACTGAAGCTTTCTTT; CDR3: CASSRERNTEAFF
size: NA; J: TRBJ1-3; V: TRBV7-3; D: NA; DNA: TGTGCCAGCAGCCTCACCCCCAGGTACTCTGGAAACACCATATATTTT; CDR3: CASSLTPRYSGNTIYF
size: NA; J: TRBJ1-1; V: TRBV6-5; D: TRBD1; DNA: TGTGCCAGCAGACTTACAGGGGCCAACACTGAAGCTTTCTTT; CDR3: CASRLTGANTEAFF
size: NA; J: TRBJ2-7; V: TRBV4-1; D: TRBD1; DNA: TGCGCCAGCAGCCAAGATACAAGGTCGGGACAGATCTACGAGCAGTACTTC; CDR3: CASSQDTRSGQIYEQYF
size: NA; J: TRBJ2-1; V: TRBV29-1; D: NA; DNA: TGCAGCGGCCGGACCCCTTGGGGCAATGAGCAGTTCTTC; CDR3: CSGRTPWGNEQFF
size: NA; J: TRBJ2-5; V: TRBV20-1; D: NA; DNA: TGCAGTGCTAGAGCCAGTGAGACCCAGTACTTC; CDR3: CSARASETQYF
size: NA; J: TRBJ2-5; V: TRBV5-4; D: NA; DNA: TGTGCCAGCAGCAGTCTAGCGCCCCAAGAGACCCAGTACTTC; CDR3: CASSSLAPQETQYF
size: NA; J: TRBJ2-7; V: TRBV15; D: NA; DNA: TGTGCCACCAGCAGAGACCGTTCTGGCTCCTACGAGCAGTACTTC; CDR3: CATSRDRSGSYEQYF
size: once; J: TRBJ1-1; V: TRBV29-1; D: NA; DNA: TGCAGCGTTGTGGGAGCTAACACTGAAGCTTTCTTT; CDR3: CSVVGANTEAFF
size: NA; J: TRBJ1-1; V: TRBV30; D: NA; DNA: TGTGCCTGGAGTCCAGGGCGGAACACTGAAGCTTTCTTT; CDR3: CAWSPGRNTEAFF
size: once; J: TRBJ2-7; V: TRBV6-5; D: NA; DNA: TGTGCCAGCAGCACCCCCAATGACTACGAGCAGTACTTC; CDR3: CASSTPNDYEQYF
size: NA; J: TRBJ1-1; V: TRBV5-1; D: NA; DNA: TGCGCCAGCAGCCGCCTCGAAATGAACACTGAAGCTTTCTTT; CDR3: CASSRLEMNTEAFF
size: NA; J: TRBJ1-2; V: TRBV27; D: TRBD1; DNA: TGTGCCAGCAGTATCAAGACAGGGGGCGATGACTACACCTTC; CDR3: CASSIKTGGDDYTF
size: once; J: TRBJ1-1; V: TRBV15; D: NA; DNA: TGTGCCACCAGCAGAGCGGTCGGGGTGGGAAACACTGAAGCTTTCTTT; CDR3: CATSRAVGVGNTEAFF
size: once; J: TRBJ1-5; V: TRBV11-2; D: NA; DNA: TGTGCCAGCAGCTTAGGGTCTAGCAATCAGCCCCAGCATTTT; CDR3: CASSLGSSNQPQHF